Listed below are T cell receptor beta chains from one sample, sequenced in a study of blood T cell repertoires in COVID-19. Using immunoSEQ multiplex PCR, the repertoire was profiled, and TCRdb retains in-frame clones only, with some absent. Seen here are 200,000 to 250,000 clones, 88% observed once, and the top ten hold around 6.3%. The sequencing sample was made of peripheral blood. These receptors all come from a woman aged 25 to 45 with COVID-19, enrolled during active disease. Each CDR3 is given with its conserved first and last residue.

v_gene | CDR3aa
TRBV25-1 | CASRYINEQFF
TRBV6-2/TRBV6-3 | CASSSSDRITFVGEDVLTF
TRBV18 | CASSPQANRDYGYTF
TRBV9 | CASPNQVDYGYTF
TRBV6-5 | CASTNRGGETQYF
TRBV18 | CASSPGQGPDTQYF
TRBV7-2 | CASSLGSSGGANVLTF
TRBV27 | CASSATGGFGKTQYF
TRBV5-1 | CASSLDISGANSYEQYF
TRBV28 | CASSLARTGRANEKLFF
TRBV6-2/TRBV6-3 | CASSLTAPIGTGTF
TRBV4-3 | CASSQSERENNEQFF
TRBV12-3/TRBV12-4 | CASSWEGNQPQHF
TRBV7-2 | CASSLTIRTGGNQPQHF
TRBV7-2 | CASSLNPPGGNTGELFF
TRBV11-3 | CASSSSWDTDDGYTF
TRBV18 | CASSLYRGDSNQPQHF
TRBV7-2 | CASSLGGSANTGELFF
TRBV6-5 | CASRLSQNSGNTIYF
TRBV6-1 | CASSESGQGPETQYF
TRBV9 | CASSLIAGGGTGELFF
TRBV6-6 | CASSGGPRSTEAFF